Below are 3 T cell receptor beta chains sequenced from a single sample in a study of T cells after yellow fever vaccination. MiXCR was run by TCRdb on the 5' RACE reads, yielding one entry per CDR3 protein. The sample records hundreds of thousands of distinct CDR3 sequences, around 12% being singletons. Source: PBMCs, taken on the day of the yellow fever booster vaccination. The receptors shown here come from a man aged 30-40 years who received the YFV17D yellow fever vaccine.

In its sample, this clonotype was seen a few times. This chain links TRBV7-9 with TRBJ2-1, with 7 bases that match TRBD2. Germline V lookup: CDR1 SEHNR, CDR2 FQNEAQ (reference sequence). Trimming cost V 5 bases and J 3 bases; bases outside gene matches: 4. The CDR3 has 14 amino acids. The CDR3 sequence: CASSAPGGYNEQFF. CDR3 nucleotide sequence: TGTGCCAGCAGCGCGCCGGGGGGCTACAATGAGCAGTTCTTC.

This clonotype was picked up a small number of times. The chain uses TRBV6-1 and TRBJ2-2; D might be TRBD2 (6 bases). V lost 10 bases and J 3 bases, leaving 15 bases between the germline ends. Germline CDR1 MNHNS, CDR2 SASEGT. The CDR3 length is 14 residues. In nucleotides, the CDR3 is TGTGCCACTACTAGCCGAACATACACCGGGGAGCTGTTTTTT. This translates into CATTSRTYTGELFF.

The chain links TRBV7-2 to TRBJ2-7; 7 bases are a match to TRBD1. V was clipped by 5 bases and J by 3 bases; unmatched bases: 10. Germline V lookup: CDR1 SGHTA, CDR2 FQGNSA. This CDR3 comprises 15 residues. The CDR3 nucleotides are TGTGCCAGCAGCCCGAGACCGGGACAGTACTACGAGCAGTACTTC. Protein product: CASSPRPGQYYEQYF.